This section outlines one T cell receptor (beta chain) sequence together with its context. Its antigen is still unknown. The CDR3 has 14 amino acids. Germline CDR1 and CDR2: LNHDA and SQIVND (reference sequence). Trimming left V 6 bases short and J 5 bases short, with 16 bases between. Assay used: immunoSEQ multiplex PCR; TCRdb lists only in-frame clones, some missing. The top ten clones hold roughly 6.9% of a sample with about 79,000 clones, around 92% of them seen once. This entry belongs to a study of OX40 agonist ivuxolimab in advanced cancers. On the study more broadly: Across the patients, intravenous ivuxolimab was delivered every 2 weeks at 0.01 to 10 mg/kg. Patients assigned to dose escalation were diagnosed with hepatocellular carcinoma, melanoma, renal cell or head and neck cancer.

Whole-study results and caveats: Among the least clonally expanded were partial responders at 0.1-3.0 mg/kg. No determination was made of the antigen specificity of the expanded peripheral T cells.

The specimen was CD4+ or CD8+ T cells sorted from blood, collected in a trial of the OX40 agonist ivuxolimab. This TCR derives from an adult with an advanced solid tumor such as melanoma, head and neck, liver or kidney cancer. V and J are TRBV19 and TRBJ2-5, with a tentative D call TRBD1 (6 bases). The CDR3 loop reads CASRHTGSGETQYF. As DNA, the CDR3 is TGTGCCAGTAGACACACAGGGTCGGGCGAGACCCAGTACTTC.